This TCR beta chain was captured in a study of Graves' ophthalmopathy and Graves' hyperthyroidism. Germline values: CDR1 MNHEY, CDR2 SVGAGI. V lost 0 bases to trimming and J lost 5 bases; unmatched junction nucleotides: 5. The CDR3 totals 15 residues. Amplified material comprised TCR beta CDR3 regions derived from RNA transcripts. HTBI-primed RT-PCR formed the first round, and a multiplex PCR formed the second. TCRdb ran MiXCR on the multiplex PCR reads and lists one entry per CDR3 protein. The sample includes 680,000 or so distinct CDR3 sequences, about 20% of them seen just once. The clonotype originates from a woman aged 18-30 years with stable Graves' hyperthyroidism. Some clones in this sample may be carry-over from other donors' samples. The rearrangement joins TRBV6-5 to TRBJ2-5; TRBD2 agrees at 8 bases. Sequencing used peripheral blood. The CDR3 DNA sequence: TGTGCCAGCAGTTACTCGAGACGCGGGAGGGAGACCCAGTACTTC. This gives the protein CASSYSRRGRETQYF.